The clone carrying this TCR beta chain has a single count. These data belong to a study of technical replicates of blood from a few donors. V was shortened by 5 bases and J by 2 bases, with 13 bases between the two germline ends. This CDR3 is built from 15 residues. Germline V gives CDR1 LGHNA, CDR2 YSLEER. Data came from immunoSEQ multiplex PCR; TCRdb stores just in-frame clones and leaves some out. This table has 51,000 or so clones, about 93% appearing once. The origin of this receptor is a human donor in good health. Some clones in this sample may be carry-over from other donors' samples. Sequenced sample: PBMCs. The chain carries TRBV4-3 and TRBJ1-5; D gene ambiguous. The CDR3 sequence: CASSTDSRGNQPQHF. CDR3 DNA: TGCGCCAGCAGCACGGACTCTCGGGGCAATCAGCCCCAGCATTTT.